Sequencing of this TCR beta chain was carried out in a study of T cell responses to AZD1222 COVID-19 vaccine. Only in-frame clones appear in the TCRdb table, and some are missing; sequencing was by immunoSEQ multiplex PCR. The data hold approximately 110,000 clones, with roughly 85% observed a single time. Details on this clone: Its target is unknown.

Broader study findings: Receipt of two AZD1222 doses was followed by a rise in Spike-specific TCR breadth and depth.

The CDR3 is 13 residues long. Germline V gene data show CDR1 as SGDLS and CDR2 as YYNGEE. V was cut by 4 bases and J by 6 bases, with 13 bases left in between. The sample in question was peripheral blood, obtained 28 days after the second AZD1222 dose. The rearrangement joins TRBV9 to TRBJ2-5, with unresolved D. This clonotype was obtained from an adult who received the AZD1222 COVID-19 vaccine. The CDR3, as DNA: TGTGCCAGCAGCCGAATGGGCGGACAGACCCAGTACTTC. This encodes CASSRMGGQTQYF.